This TCR beta chain was identified during a study of a mutant IDH1 vaccine in newly diagnosed glioma (TCRdb year 2021). Describing the broader study: Vaccination was initiated 4-6 weeks after radiotherapy alone, or concurrently with temozolomide cycles in the chemotherapy-containing groups. Peripheral blood was drawn at six visits: V03 (baseline), V05, V07, V10, V12 and V13. Longitudinal TCRB deep sequencing was done for 25 to 30 treated patients, wherever samples were available for exploratory analyses. Prior to enrollment, patients had been given standard therapy consisting of radiotherapy alone, temozolomide alone, or radiochemotherapy with temozolomide, with the combination given to most patients. Visit V12 was the week-35 safety follow-up and visit V13 was the week-47 end of study. Of the approximately 33 treated patients, about 60% were male and approximately 40% were female, and the mean age was approximately 40 years. Overall study results and their limits: Immune responses induced by the vaccine were seen in more than 85% of patients across multiple MHC alleles. Availability determined which PBMC samples were chosen for TCRB deep sequencing. According to the authors, sample limitations meant that analyses of patient blood samples could not be reproduced. No apparent relationship was observed between pseudoprogression and alterations in the top peripheral T cell clonotypes detected by TCRB sequencing.

Concerning this clone: Its cognate antigen has yet to be identified. The record has no base qualities; no much larger clone is one base away.

Library construction relied on the immunoSEQ multiplex PCR assay. Rearranged TCR beta chain sequences were amplified with the hsTCRB Kit following the manufacturer's protocol. TCRB libraries were sequenced on an Illumina MiSeq. The paper's processing steps were these. The proprietary platform of the kit vendor was used for demultiplexing, trimming and gene mapping. Entries here come from immuneACCESS through TCRdb and include only in-frame sequences with V and J called. Some clones fail to appear in such tables; in the studies checked, an unresolved V gene covers under half of the shortfall, and the cause of the remainder is unknown. D and trimming come from the DNA, and the V and J calls and clone size come from that table. The sample table holds some 49,000 clones, of which approximately 76% were seen once. The ten largest clonotypes hold over 4.5% of the sample. What the time point label conveys for this sample: week 47, end of study. Every vaccine dose consisted of 300 ug of a 20-mer mutant IDH1 peptide in Montanide, administered subcutaneously together with topical imiquimod. Across visits V03 through V10, patients got a total of eight vaccinations, given in weeks 1, 3, 5, 7, 11, 15, 19 and 23. Newly diagnosed WHO grade 3 or 4 IDH1-mutant astrocytomas showing loss of nuclear ATRX were present in the donors. The samples were drawn from NOA16, a multicentre, single-arm, open-label phase I trial in Germany that tested a mutant IDH1 peptide vaccine in humans for the first time. The DNeasy Blood and Tissue Kit was used to extract genomic DNA from EDTA blood for TCRB sequencing.

Its CDR3 holds 12 amino acids, cysteine through phenylalanine. Only CDR3 DNA is held: 36 bases, read in frame from base 1. Trimming at the junction amounts to 8 bases on V and 1 base on J, and the germline ends lie 8 bases apart. Looking up the germline V gene yields CDR1 MNHEY and CDR2 SVGAGI. This TCR was recovered from a woman in her 40s with glioma. Some clones in this sample may be carry-over from other donors' samples. The V and J genes are TRBV6-5 and TRBJ1-2, with no confident D gene call. Sequencing was performed on PBMCs, taken from a glioma patient whose treatment included an IDH1 peptide vaccine. The CDR3 region: CASVGRNYGYTF. The DNA sequence is TGTGCCAGCGTCGGCCGTAACTATGGCTACACCTTC.